Below are 3 T cell receptor beta chains sequenced from a single sample in a study of metastatic and nonmetastatic thyroid tumors. TCRdb re-called the PCR reads via MiXCR. The sample has tens of thousands of clones, 25% seen once. Patients were all untreated before their thyroid surgery. Sequenced: blood. These TCRs come from a female donor with papillary thyroid cancer or a benign thyroid nodule (not recorded which). Some clones in this sample may be carry-over from other donors' samples.

V gene TRBV7-3 combines with J gene TRBJ2-5; D is ambiguous. Per the germline V gene, CDR1 is SGHTA and CDR2 is FQGTGA. This CDR3 has 13 amino acids. V gave up 4 bases and J gave up 0 bases, with 6 bases separating them. CDR3: CASSSTHQETQYF. The CDR3 DNA is TGTGCCAGCAGCTCCACGCACCAAGAGACCCAGTACTTC.

This clone was seen a handful of times. This chain connects TRBV19 to TRBJ2-7, with D perhaps matching TRBD1 or TRBD2 (5 bases each). Germline CDR1 is LNHDA and CDR2 is SQIVND (reference sequence). The CDR3 covers 15 residues. Trimming stripped 1 base from V and 0 bases from J, with 10 bases between. CDR3 bases: TGTGCCAGTAGTATAGTTGGGGACCCCTCCTACGAGCAGTACTTC. Protein sequence: CASSIVGDPSYEQYF.

This clone was found a few times. The chain is built from TRBV28 and TRBJ2-7; 7 bases agree with TRBD1. The CDR3 consists of 15 residues. Germline CDR1 is MDHEN and CDR2 is SYDVKM. Trimming cost V 7 bases and J 4 bases; bases outside gene matches: 13. CDR3 sequence (DNA): TGTGCCAGCACAGAGTGCGCTGCAGGGGGTTACGAGCAGTACTTC. The encoded protein is CASTECAAGGYEQYF.